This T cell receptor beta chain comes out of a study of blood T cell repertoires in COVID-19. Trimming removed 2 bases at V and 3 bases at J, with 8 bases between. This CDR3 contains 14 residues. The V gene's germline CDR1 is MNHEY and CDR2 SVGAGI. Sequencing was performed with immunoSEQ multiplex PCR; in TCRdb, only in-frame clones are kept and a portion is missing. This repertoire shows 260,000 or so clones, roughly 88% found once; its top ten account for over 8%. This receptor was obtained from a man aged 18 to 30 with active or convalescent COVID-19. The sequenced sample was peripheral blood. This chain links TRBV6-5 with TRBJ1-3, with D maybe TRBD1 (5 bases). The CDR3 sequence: CASSYKGLGNTIYF. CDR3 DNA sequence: TGTGCCAGCAGTTACAAGGGGCTTGGAAACACCATATATTTT.